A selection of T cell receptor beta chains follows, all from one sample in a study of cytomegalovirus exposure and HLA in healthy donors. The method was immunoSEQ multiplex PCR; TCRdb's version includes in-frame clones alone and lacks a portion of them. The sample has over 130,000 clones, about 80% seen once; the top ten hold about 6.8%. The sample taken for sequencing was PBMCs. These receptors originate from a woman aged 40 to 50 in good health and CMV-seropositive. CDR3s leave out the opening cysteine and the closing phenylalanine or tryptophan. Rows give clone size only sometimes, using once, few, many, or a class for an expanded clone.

CDR3 protein: ASVQTRMGPDTQY
J gene: TRBJ2-3
clone size: NA
V gene: TRBV7-8

CDR3 protein: ASSLSGLLNTGELF
J gene: TRBJ2-2
clone size: NA
V gene: TRBV27

CDR3 protein: ASSEHTGNEKLF
J gene: TRBJ1-4
clone size: NA
V gene: TRBV13

CDR3 protein: ASSLGRQGAGELF
J gene: TRBJ2-2
clone size: NA
V gene: TRBV11-3

CDR3 protein: ASSFPRGQGPNEKLF
J gene: TRBJ1-4
clone size: NA
V gene: TRBV7-9

CDR3 protein: ASSSIAGSSYNEQF
J gene: TRBJ2-1
clone size: NA
V gene: TRBV5-4

CDR3 protein: ASSDRLAGVDTQY
J gene: TRBJ2-3
clone size: NA
V gene: TRBV11-3

CDR3 protein: ASSFLGSGGSDEQF
J gene: TRBJ2-1
clone size: NA
V gene: TRBV5-1

CDR3 protein: ASSYSDSYGYT
J gene: TRBJ1-2
clone size: NA
V gene: TRBV6-6

CDR3 protein: ASSPQGGKHQH
J gene: TRBJ1-5
clone size: NA
V gene: TRBV7-2

CDR3 protein: SSKRQGASLSAGELF
J gene: TRBJ2-2
clone size: once
V gene: TRBV7-9

CDR3 protein: ASTGTSRNIQY
J gene: TRBJ2-4
clone size: NA
V gene: TRBV5-1

CDR3 protein: ASRLNRGIGYT
J gene: TRBJ1-2
clone size: NA
V gene: TRBV5-5

CDR3 protein: ASSGQRASYNEQF
J gene: TRBJ2-1
clone size: NA
V gene: TRBV9

CDR3 protein: ASSKEDGSYEQY
J gene: TRBJ2-7
clone size: NA
V gene: TRBV5-1

CDR3 protein: ATAGQRDTGELF
J gene: TRBJ2-2
clone size: NA
V gene: TRBV6-1

CDR3 protein: ASSLNVVASGWDGYT
J gene: TRBJ1-2
clone size: NA
V gene: TRBV7-6

CDR3 protein: ASSSNSNQPQH
J gene: TRBJ1-5
clone size: NA
V gene: TRBV5-8

CDR3 protein: ASTEAPGLAGGYGEQF
J gene: TRBJ2-1
clone size: NA
V gene: TRBV11-2

CDR3 protein: ASGILRTGGLDEQF
J gene: TRBJ2-1
clone size: NA
V gene: TRBV27

CDR3 protein: ASSERAAGARLAGTDTQY
J gene: TRBJ2-3
clone size: NA
V gene: TRBV2

CDR3 protein: ASSLGTSSAYTGELF
J gene: TRBJ2-2
clone size: NA
V gene: TRBV7-9

CDR3 protein: SAVTTGTYEQY
J gene: TRBJ2-7
clone size: NA
V gene: TRBV29-1

CDR3 protein: ASSERGLGPEQY
J gene: TRBJ2-7
clone size: NA
V gene: TRBV25-1

CDR3 protein: ASSPRPQGVVNTEAF
J gene: TRBJ1-1
clone size: NA
V gene: TRBV11-1

CDR3 protein: AWGTGDGTEAF
J gene: TRBJ1-1
clone size: few
V gene: TRBV30

CDR3 protein: ASIGTSGPSGEQF
J gene: TRBJ2-1
clone size: few
V gene: TRBV6-5

CDR3 protein: ASSYSRGITDTQY
J gene: TRBJ2-3
clone size: NA
V gene: TRBV7-9

CDR3 protein: ASSSRTDPNEKLF
J gene: TRBJ1-4
clone size: NA
V gene: TRBV11-3

CDR3 protein: AISEGQRSTYEQY
J gene: TRBJ2-7
clone size: NA
V gene: TRBV10-3

CDR3 protein: ASSLGDRSEAF
J gene: TRBJ1-1
clone size: NA
V gene: TRBV7-9

CDR3 protein: ASSQTGVGYEQY
J gene: TRBJ2-7
clone size: NA
V gene: TRBV4-1

CDR3 protein: ASRILLYMNTEAF
J gene: TRBJ1-1
clone size: NA
V gene: TRBV6-1

CDR3 protein: ASTAGVLYNEQF
J gene: TRBJ2-1
clone size: few
V gene: TRBV28

CDR3 protein: ASSLIGREGEKLF
J gene: TRBJ1-4
clone size: NA
V gene: TRBV28

CDR3 protein: ASSPVGHLSYEQY
J gene: TRBJ2-7
clone size: few
V gene: TRBV6-5

CDR3 protein: ASSLVQAYTEAF
J gene: TRBJ1-1
clone size: few
V gene: TRBV5-5

CDR3 protein: SVGGGRDYEQY
J gene: TRBJ2-7
clone size: once
V gene: TRBV29-1

CDR3 protein: ASSYRDTEQY
J gene: TRBJ2-7
clone size: NA
V gene: TRBV7-9

CDR3 protein: ASSPKPGLAPDTQY
J gene: TRBJ2-3
clone size: NA
V gene: TRBV27

CDR3 protein: ASREGLQETQY
J gene: TRBJ2-5
clone size: NA
V gene: TRBV2

CDR3 protein: ASSSYLAGGRTDTQY
J gene: TRBJ2-3
clone size: NA
V gene: TRBV5-1

CDR3 protein: ASSPQGAGNTIY
J gene: TRBJ1-3
clone size: few
V gene: TRBV5-1

CDR3 protein: ASSLAGTSGSAQF
J gene: TRBJ2-1
clone size: NA
V gene: TRBV5-1

CDR3 protein: ASSPHGGRWTSGPSYEQY
J gene: TRBJ2-7
clone size: NA
V gene: TRBV7-8

CDR3 protein: ASDRSGISYEQY
J gene: TRBJ2-7
clone size: NA
V gene: TRBV10-1

CDR3 protein: ASSPQKQGGTGNEQF
J gene: TRBJ2-1
clone size: NA
V gene: TRBV18